Shown below are 27 T cell receptor beta chains from a single sample sequenced in a study of blood T cells in healthy people across ages. A second PCR, run for about 6 to 11 cycles, used a sample-barcoded 5' primer plus a J-beta primer mix. TCRdb re-called the 5' RACE reads through MiXCR, storing one row per CDR3 protein. This sample has over 450,000 distinct CDR3 sequences; around 24% occur once, and the top ten carry around 10%. This sample was shared with a second study, whose subject was T cells of mothers and their children.

Sequencing was done on a sample of blood. These receptor sequences come from a boy aged 5 to 17 in good health.

The chain carries TRBV2 and TRBJ1-3, with D possibly being TRBD1 (5 bases). This CDR3 spans 15 amino acids. Trimming pared 3 bases from V and 3 bases from J, leaving 12 bases between. Germline V gene lookup returns CDR1 SNHLY and CDR2 FYNNEI. CDR3 nucleotides: TGTGCCAGCAGTGAGGCGGGGCTGATTGGAAACACCATATATTTT. Translated: CASSEAGLIGNTIYF.

This clonotype appeared a single time. The rearrangement links TRBV20-1 to TRBJ2-1; 13 bases are a match to TRBD2. Germline values: CDR1 DFQATT, CDR2 SNEGSKA (reference sequence). The V gene end was trimmed by 0 bases and the J gene end by 3 bases; junction bases not matched to a gene: 8. CDR3 length: 18 amino acids. CDR3 region: CSARDGLAGDPHYNEQFF. CDR3 DNA sequence: TGCAGTGCTAGAGACGGACTAGCGGGGGACCCGCACTACAATGAGCAGTTCTTC.

This clonotype was observed a few times. The chain recombines TRBV29-1 with TRBJ2-7; 8 bases map to TRBD2. Per germline, CDR1 SQVTM and CDR2 ANQGSEA. The V and J ends lost 7 bases and 3 bases, in that order; junction bases with no gene match: 8. This CDR3 is 13 amino acids long. The CDR3 nucleotides are TGCAGCGCAGAGACCGGGACTAGCTACGAGCAGTACTTC. Translating it yields CSAETGTSYEQYF.

This clonotype appeared a few times. The chain carries TRBV5-1 and TRBJ2-5; TRBD2 matches at 8 bases. CDR3 length: 16 residues. Germline assignment: CDR1 SGHRS and CDR2 YFSETQ. With 0 bases clipped from V and 2 bases from J, the junction kept 6 bases outside the gene matches. The CDR3 spells CASSLVGGGLQETQYF. DNA for the CDR3: TGCGCCAGCAGCTTGGTTGGCGGGGGGTTGCAAGAGACCCAGTACTTC.

This clonotype was detected many times. V is TRBV5-5 and J is TRBJ2-5; 7 nucleotides match TRBD1. The CDR3 extends over 15 amino acids. The J segment lost 5 bases and the V segment lost 0 bases, leaving 7 bases of the junction unmatched. Germline CDR1 is SGHKS and CDR2 is YYEKEE (reference sequence). CDR3 in amino acids: CASSLEGRGSETQYF. The CDR3 bases are TGTGCCAGCAGCTTGGAAGGCAGGGGGTCGGAGACCCAGTACTTC. Looking up the rest from reference TRBV5-5 and TRBJ2-5 gives the full variable domain: DAGVTQSPTHLIKTRGQQVTLRCSPISGHKSVSWYQQVLGQGPQFIFQYYEKEERGRGNFPDRFSARQFPNYSSELNVNALLLGDSALYLCASSLEGRGSETQYFGPGTRLLVL.

This clonotype was seen repeatedly, ten times or more. The chain links TRBV6-2 or TRBV6-3 to TRBJ2-7; 10 bases map to TRBD1. V lost 2 bases, J lost 4 bases, and 8 bases stayed unmatched. Germline V gene sequence: CDR1 MNHEY, CDR2 SVGEGT. CDR3 length: 16 amino acids. This CDR3 is CASSYDTGTGEYEQYF. Here the CDR3 DNA reads TGTGCCAGCAGTTACGATACAGGGACAGGGGAATACGAGCAGTACTTC.

This clonotype turned up a few times. The CDR3: CASSSEAPEDYGYTF. The CDR3, as DNA: TGTGCCAGCAGTTCCGAGGCCCCTGAGGACTATGGCTACACCTTC. The gene calls are TRBV6-6 and TRBJ1-2; D call uncertain. The CDR3 has 15 amino acids. CDR1 is MNHNY and CDR2 is SVGAGI in the germline V gene (reference sequence). V lost 4 bases, J lost 3 bases, and 15 bases lay in between.

Written as DNA, the CDR3 is TGCAGTGCTAGAGTTCCGGGGCTAGAAATCTCCGGGGAGCTGTTTTTT. Translating gives CSARVPGLEISGELFF. The chain links TRBV20-1 to TRBJ2-2; D could derive from TRBD1 or TRBD2 (5 bases each). Per the germline V gene, CDR1 is DFQATT and CDR2 is SNEGSKA (reference sequence). The V and J ends lost 1 base and 6 bases respectively, with 18 bases between them. The CDR3 has 16 residues.

This chain links TRBV11-2 with TRBJ2-3; D possibly matches TRBD1 or TRBD2 (5 bases each). The V end was cut by 1 base, the J end by 2 bases, with 25 bases between. The CDR3 runs 20 residues. Per the germline V gene, CDR1 is SGHAT and CDR2 is FQNNGV. The CDR3 coding sequence is TGTGCCAGCAGCTTAGGGTCGGGAAGGGGCCCTCTTGGGTTCACAGATACGCAGTATTTT. Its translation is CASSLGSGRGPLGFTDTQYF. The full variable domain, rest sourced from reference TRBV11-2 and TRBJ2-3, is EAGVAQSPRYKIIEKRQSVAFWCNPISGHATLYWYQQILGQGPKLLIQFQNNGVVDDSQLPKDRFSAERLKGVDSTLKIQPAKLEDSAVYLCASSLGSGRGPLGFTDTQYFGPGTRLTVL.

This clonotype was found a few times. The V gene is TRBV4-1, the J gene TRBJ1-2; the match to TRBD1 covers 8 bases. In germline, CDR1 is MGHRA, CDR2 YSYEKL. This CDR3 spans 18 amino acids. The V gene end was trimmed by 4 bases and the J gene end by 3 bases; junction bases not matched to a gene: 16. CDR3 DNA: TGCGCCAGCAGCCCTTTGTTAACGGACAGGGTGGTTTACTATGGCTACACCTTC. Amino acid sequence: CASSPLLTDRVVYYGYTF.

V is TRBV6-2 or TRBV6-3 and J is TRBJ2-2; 13 nucleotides align to TRBD2. This CDR3 comprises 15 residues. Germline CDR1 MNHEY, CDR2 SVGEGT. The V gene end was trimmed by 6 bases and the J gene end by 7 bases; junction bases not matched to a gene: 5. CDR3 amino acids: CASRNGLAGVGELFF. CDR3 sequence (DNA): TGTGCCAGCAGGAACGGACTAGCGGGAGTCGGGGAGCTGTTTTTT.

The V call is TRBV10-3, the J call TRBJ2-1, with 14 bases matching TRBD2. In germline, CDR1 is ENHRY, CDR2 SYGVKD. Trimming removed 5 bases from V and 0 bases from J; junction bases left unmatched: 6. There are 18 residues in the CDR3. CDR3 sequence: CAISPGLAGDSSYNEQFF. For the CDR3, the DNA is TGTGCCATCAGTCCGGGACTAGCGGGGGACAGCTCCTACAATGAGCAGTTCTTC.

This clonotype was recorded a few times. This sequence joins TRBV29-1 and TRBJ1-4; a possible D gene is TRBD1 (5 bases). This CDR3 is 13 amino acids long. Germline assignment: CDR1 SQVTM and CDR2 ANQGSEA. Trimming left V 6 bases short and J 4 bases short, with 12 bases between. Here the CDR3 DNA reads TGCAGCGTAACGACAGCCCTTAATGAAAAACTGTTTTTT. Translated: CSVTTALNEKLFF.

The rearrangement links TRBV9 to TRBJ2-5; TRBD2 matches at 11 bases. The J call may be wrong; the DNA end is better matched by TRBJ2-1. The CDR3 is made up of 14 amino acids. From germline, CDR1 is SGDLS and CDR2 YYNGEE. This chain's CDR3 is CASSPTSGVGEQFF. The DNA of the CDR3 is TGTGCCAGCAGTCCGACTAGCGGGGTTGGTGAGCAGTTCTTC.

The chain is built from TRBV4-1 and TRBJ1-6; D unclear. There are 12 residues in the CDR3. Germline CDR1 is MGHRA and CDR2 is YSYEKL. V lost 0 bases and J lost 16, with 10 bases in between. CDR3 DNA sequence: TGCGCCAGCAGCCAAGATCGTACGGGTCTCCACTTT. It specifies CASSQDRTGLHF.

V gene TRBV5-1 combines with J gene TRBJ1-6; D is unresolved. The ends were cut back, 1 base at V and 10 bases at J, with 21 bases in the middle. This CDR3 region has 17 residues. Germline CDR1 reads SGHRS; CDR2 reads YFSETQ. The CDR3 nucleotides read TGCGCCAGCAGCTTGAACTTCGGGAGCGGAGTACGGTCACCCCTCCACTTT. Protein: CASSLNFGSGVRSPLHF.

The chain couples TRBV12-3 or TRBV12-4 to TRBJ2-4, with a weak D call TRBD1 (6 bases). This CDR3 has 15 residues. Trimming stripped 6 bases from V and 8 bases from J, with 20 bases between. CDR3 bases: TGTGCCAGCAGCACACCGGGGACAAGGATCCACATTCAGTACTTC. Its protein product is CASSTPGTRIHIQYF.

This chain connects TRBV6-2 or TRBV6-3 to TRBJ1-1; perhaps TRBD1 as D (5 bases). In germline, CDR1 is MNHEY, CDR2 SVGEGT. The length of the CDR3 is 14 residues. With 10 bases removed from V and 4 bases from J, the gap between germline ends came to 19 bases. Here the CDR3 reads CATGKGLKPTEAFF. DNA for the CDR3: TGTGCCACCGGAAAGGGGCTAAAACCCACTGAAGCTTTCTTT.

This clonotype was seen repeatedly, ten times or more. V usage is TRBV6-5 and J usage is TRBJ2-5, with 12 bases identical to TRBD2. This CDR3 comprises 18 residues. V was pared by 2 bases and J by 4 bases, with 11 bases of the junction left unmatched. Germline CDR1 is MNHEY and CDR2 is SVGAGI. The CDR3 DNA sequence: TGTGCCAGCAGTTACCCTTCCCCTAGCGGGAGGGCAGCAGAGACCCAGTACTTC. Its protein is CASSYPSPSGRAAETQYF.

This clonotype came up a few times. This sequence joins TRBV28 and TRBJ2-1; D is undetermined. Trimming removed 4 bases from V and 12 bases from J, with 10 bases in between. Germline V gene lookup returns CDR1 MDHEN and CDR2 SYDVKM. There are 11 residues in the CDR3. The CDR3 loop is CASSSLLLQFF. For the CDR3, the DNA is TGTGCCAGCAGTTCCCTCTTATTGCAGTTCTTC.

This clonotype has a handful of counts. V usage is TRBV29-1 and J usage is TRBJ2-2; TRBD2 agrees at 9 bases. V lost 3 bases to trimming and J lost 4 bases; unmatched junction nucleotides: 3. This CDR3 spans 14 amino acids. CDR1 SQVTM and CDR2 ANQGSEA come from the germline V gene. CDR3 DNA sequence: TGCAGCGTTGATAGCGGGAGTGGCACCGGGGAGCTGTTTTTT. It codes for CSVDSGSGTGELFF.

This clonotype was picked up a small number of times. The chain has TRBV4-2 and TRBJ2-4; D possibly corresponds to TRBD2 (5 bases). Per the germline V gene, CDR1 is LGHNA and CDR2 is YNFKEQ. Trimming removed 6 bases at V and 0 bases at J, with 18 bases between. The CDR3 runs 17 residues. This CDR3 reads CASSPSQRELAKNIQYF. The CDR3 coding sequence is TGTGCCAGCAGTCCAAGTCAGAGGGAACTAGCCAAAAACATTCAGTACTTC.

As concerns this clonotype: The CDR3 does not close with the conserved phenylalanine or tryptophan, likely indicating a read error. This chain connects TRBV28 to TRBJ2-7; 11 nucleotides match TRBD2. The CDR3 is 14 amino acids. J gave up 6 bases and V 3 bases, and 4 bases lay outside the gene matches. Per germline, CDR1 MDHEN and CDR2 SYDVKM. CDR3 loop: CASSFTSGGSEQYS. DNA of the CDR3: TGTGCCAGCAGTTTCACTAGCGGGGGAAGCGAGCAGTACTCC.

The V call is TRBV18, the J call TRBJ1-5; D remains unclear. Germline CDR1 reads KGHSH; CDR2 reads LQKENI. V shed 3 bases and J shed 4 bases, with 7 bases lying between them. This CDR3 has 13 residues. The CDR3 here is CASSPAQNQPQHF. The CDR3 DNA reads TGTGCCAGCTCACCGGCACAAAATCAGCCCCAGCATTTT.

This rearrangement joins TRBV9 to TRBJ2-1; 7 bases fit TRBD2. The DNA matches TRBJ2-7 better at its end, which makes the J call doubtful. CDR3 length equals 15 residues. The germline gives CDR1 SGDLS, CDR2 YYNGEE. In DNA, the CDR3 is TGTGCCAGCACCCCGCGCGGGGGTTCCCTTTCCGAGCAGTACTTC. This codes for CASTPRGGSLSEQYF.

This clonotype came up a few times. This chain uses TRBV3-1 with TRBJ2-2; D remains unclear. This CDR3 has 14 residues. V lost 4 bases and J lost 2, with 8 bases in between. Germline-derived CDR1 and CDR2 are LGHDT and YNNKEL (reference sequence). The CDR3 DNA follows: TGTGCCAGCAGCCCCGAGATAAACACCGGGGAGCTGTTTTTT. This translates into CASSPEINTGELFF.

The genes are TRBV30 and TRBJ1-5; TRBD1 might be the D (5 bases). The germline CDR1 and CDR2 sequences are GTSNPN and SVGIG (reference sequence). V lost 4 bases and J lost 5, with 24 bases in between. The CDR3 length is 17 residues. CDR3 coding DNA: TGTGCCTGGACCCCCTGGGGACCCCGGAGCCTTTATCAGCCCCAGCATTTT. It codes for CAWTPWGPRSLYQPQHF.